This T cell receptor beta chain was sequenced during a study of T cell changes during pregnancy in multiple sclerosis. In germline, CDR1 is KGHSH, CDR2 LQKENI. With V trimmed by 6 bases and J by 4 bases, 10 bases remained unmatched. The CDR3 is made up of 16 amino acids. Produced via immunoSEQ multiplex PCR; TCRdb's table is partial and in-frame only. The table lists tens of thousands of clones, roughly 93% of them singletons. This TCR was recovered from a female donor with multiple sclerosis, enrolled in a pregnancy study. Here the sequenced sample was peripheral blood, taken in the third trimester of pregnancy. The rearrangement joins TRBV18 to TRBJ2-3; 10 bases agree with TRBD1. CDR3 sequence reads: CASSGDRGRQADTQYF. In DNA, the CDR3 is TGTGCCAGCTCGGGAGACAGGGGGCGTCAGGCAGATACGCAGTATTTT.